This is a list of T cell receptor beta chains from one sample in a study of blood T cell repertoires in COVID-19. The method was immunoSEQ multiplex PCR; TCRdb's version includes in-frame clones alone and lacks a portion of them. The repertoire holds roughly 40,000 clones, with around 85% as singletons. The material sequenced was peripheral blood. These receptors were taken from a man aged 40-49 years with active COVID-19. Both conserved end residues are trimmed from each CDR3. The order of the fields is V gene, D gene, clone size, CDR3 protein. D genes are given only for firm matches. For some rows the clone size is stated as once, few or many, or as a class when expanded; others skip it.

>TRBV10-3|TRBD1|-
AITRQGNSPLH
>TRBV4-2|TRBD2|-
ASSQDPPSGAVHETQY
>TRBV19|-|-
ASRVGYRNTGELF
>TRBV5-4|-|-
ASSLGTATNYGYT
>TRBV28|TRBD2|-
ASKLAGGPYEQY
>TRBV16|TRBD1|-
ASSHPLWDRASGTEAF
>TRBV7-3|-|-
ASSSPLYNEQF
>TRBV18|-|-
ASSQLSTTEAF
>TRBV7-6|TRBD1|-
ASSPDRGREQY
>TRBV19|-|few
ASSIWPGNTEAF
>TRBV5-1|-|-
ASSPQGIHEQY
>TRBV7-3|-|-
ASSQGGPGLASNEQF
>TRBV6-4|TRBD2|-
ASSGIAGEPEQF
>TRBV9|-|-
ASSVGQGGYEQY
>TRBV7-9|TRBD2|-
ASSPVGGYNEQF
>TRBV19|-|-
ASRREGNYGYT
>TRBV6-1|TRBD2|-
ASSDDPITSDPYEQY
>TRBV6-4|TRBD2|-
ASSGLAGGNEQF
>TRBV7-6|TRBD1|-
ASTQGRTGGAGYEQY
>TRBV5-4|TRBD2|once
ASSKGLAELGEQY
>TRBV11-2|-|-
ASSYDRTGGDWETQY
>TRBV29-1|-|-
SVEAGSTDTQY
>TRBV28|TRBD2|few
ASSLLGASGGYEQY
>TRBV19|TRBD2|-
ASSLTTLAGVTYNEQF
>TRBV5-8|-|-
ASSLGGSANPYQETQY
>TRBV5-1|-|-
ASSPSGATNEKLF
>TRBV3-1/TRBV3-2|TRBD1|-
ASSPQGAQETQY
>TRBV18|-|-
ASSPPSRSRRGEF
>TRBV14|TRBD2|-
ASSQRASGRGSLYNEQF
>TRBV7-3|-|-
ASRPTSSNGELF
>TRBV9|-|-
ASSPLADDAAF
>TRBV12-3/TRBV12-4|-|-
ASSVRDTEAF
>TRBV10-3|-|-
AISMTGTGELF
>TRBV7-9|TRBD2|-
ASSQVRTSGQETQY
>TRBV3-1/TRBV3-2|-|-
ASSQGDTNQPQH
>TRBV19|-|-
ASSRRADSNQPQH
>TRBV4-2|TRBD2|-
ASSQEQASGFNEQF
>TRBV10-2|-|-
ASSDYTGMNTEAF
>TRBV11-2|-|-
ATQLLSNQPQH
>TRBV15|TRBD2|-
ATSRVELAASYEQY
>TRBV10-2|-|-
ASSDAEQLIPYEQY
>TRBV19|-|-
ASSYIRGNQPQH
>TRBV11-2|-|-
ASTRQTAPQETQY